Sequencing of this TCR beta chain was carried out in a study of blood T cell repertoires in COVID-19 (TCRdb year 2020). General notes on the study: Samples from collaborators originated in the United States, Italy and Spain and spanned both the acute and convalescent phases of COVID-19. A de-identified subject ID, COVID-19 status, age in years and sex were almost always included in the sample metadata. Samples were obtained from the ongoing ImmuneRACE study (first 160 participants) and from 950 to 1,500 subjects provided by 6 global collaborators. The prospective study material was composed of cDNA or gDNA derived from T cells, B-cell-depleted T cells, or PBMCs. HLA class I and class II types, where available, came from metadata supplied by the sample provider rather than from assay-based typing. Deeply sampled blood TCRbeta repertoires from subjects exposed to, actively infected with, or recovered from COVID-19 were included in the dataset. The repertoires were released in a freely available public database meant as a resource for research on the immune response to SARS-CoV-2.

Broad study findings and their caveats: Clinical and demographic metadata were provided uncurated, with the amount varying by source and participant.

Points on this clone: Its cognate antigen has yet to be identified. The sample holds no much larger clone one base away, and base qualities are not on file.

The immunoSEQ Assay, a bias-controlled multiplex PCR, was used to amplify TCRbeta CDR3 regions from genomic DNA. The authors' pipeline ran thus. The number of nucleated cells in each sample was estimated from the amplification of reference gene primers within the assay. Sequence reads were collapsed and filtered to measure the absolute abundance of every unique TCRbeta CDR3 rearrangement. For each sample, productive Simpson clonality was calculated as the square root of Simpson's diversity index across productive rearrangements. The source is immuneACCESS, and TCRdb retained only in-frame sequences with V and J called. Part of the clones is not carried over; for the studies checked, unresolved V genes explain less than half of this, and the remainder is unexplained. That table gives V, J and clone size, and the DNA gave D and trimming. This sample holds approximately 240,000 clones; 75% to 85% were observed only once. The ten top clones hold around 6% of the sample.

Looking up the germline V gene (reference sequence) yields CDR1 MNHEY and CDR2 SMNVEV. There are 13 amino acids in the CDR3, from cysteine to phenylalanine inclusive. The CDR3 DNA has 39 bases and is translated from base 1. V is pruned by 3 bases and J by 5 bases, leaving 2 bases of the junction without a gene match. Each collaborating institution followed its own protocols to collect whole blood in K2EDTA tubes. For TCRbeta analysis, collaborators shipped samples as frozen whole blood, isolated PBMCs, or DNA extracted from either of those sample types. The TCR was taken from a human donor in a cohort sampled during active COVID-19. The sample was peripheral blood. This sequence uses TRBV27 and TRBJ2-5, and TRBD1 matches 8 of the central bases. The bases are TGTGCCAGCAGTTTGAACAGGGGGGAGACCCAGTACTTC. It specifies CASSLNRGETQYF.